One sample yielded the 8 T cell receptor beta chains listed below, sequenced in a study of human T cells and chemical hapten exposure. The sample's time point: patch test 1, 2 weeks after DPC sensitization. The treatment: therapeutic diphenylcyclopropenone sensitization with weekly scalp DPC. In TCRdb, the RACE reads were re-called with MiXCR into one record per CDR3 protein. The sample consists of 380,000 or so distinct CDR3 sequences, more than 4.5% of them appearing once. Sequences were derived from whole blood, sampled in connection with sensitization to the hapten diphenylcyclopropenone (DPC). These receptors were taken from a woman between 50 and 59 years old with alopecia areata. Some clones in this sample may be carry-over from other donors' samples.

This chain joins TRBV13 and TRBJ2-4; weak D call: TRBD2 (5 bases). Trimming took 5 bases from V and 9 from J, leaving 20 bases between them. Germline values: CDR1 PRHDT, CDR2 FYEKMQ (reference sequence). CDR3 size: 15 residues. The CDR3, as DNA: TGTGCCAGCAGCGGCCGGTATGTGGGAGAGGGCATTCAGTACTTC. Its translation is CASSGRYVGEGIQYF.

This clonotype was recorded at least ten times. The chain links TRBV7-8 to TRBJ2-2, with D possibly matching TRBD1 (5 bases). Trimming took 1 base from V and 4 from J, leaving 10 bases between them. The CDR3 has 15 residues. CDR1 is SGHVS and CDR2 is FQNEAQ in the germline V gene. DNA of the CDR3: TGTGCCAGCAGCTTAGGCAGGGCTAGCACCGGGGAGCTGTTTTTT. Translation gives CASSLGRASTGELFF.

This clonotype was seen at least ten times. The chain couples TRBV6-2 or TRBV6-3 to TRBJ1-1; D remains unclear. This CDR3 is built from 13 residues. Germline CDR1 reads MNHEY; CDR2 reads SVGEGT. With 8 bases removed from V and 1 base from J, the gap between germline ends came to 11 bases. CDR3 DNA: TGTGCCAGCTACGCTGGCGGGAACACTGAAGCTTTCTTT. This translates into CASYAGGNTEAFF.

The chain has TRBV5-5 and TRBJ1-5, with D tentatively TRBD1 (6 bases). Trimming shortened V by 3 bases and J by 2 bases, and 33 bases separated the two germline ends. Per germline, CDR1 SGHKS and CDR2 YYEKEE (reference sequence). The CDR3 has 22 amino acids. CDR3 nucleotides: TGTGCCAGCAGCTGGGAGAATTGGCAGAATAGCCGCAGGGGCGTAGGCAATCAGCCCCAGCATTTT. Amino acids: CASSWENWQNSRRGVGNQPQHF.

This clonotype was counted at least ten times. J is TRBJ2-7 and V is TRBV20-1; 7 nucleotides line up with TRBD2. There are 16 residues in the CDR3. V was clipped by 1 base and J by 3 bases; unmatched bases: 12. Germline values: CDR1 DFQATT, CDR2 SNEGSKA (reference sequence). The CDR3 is CSARGPRGAGDYEQYF. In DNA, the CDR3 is TGCAGTGCTAGAGGCCCCCGTGGGGCGGGAGACTACGAGCAGTACTTC.

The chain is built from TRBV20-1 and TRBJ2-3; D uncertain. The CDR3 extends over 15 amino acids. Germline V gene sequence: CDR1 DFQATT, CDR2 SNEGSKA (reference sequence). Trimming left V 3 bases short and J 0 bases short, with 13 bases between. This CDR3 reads CSARPLVGSTDTQYF. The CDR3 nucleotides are TGCAGTGCTAGGCCCCTAGTGGGTAGCACAGATACGCAGTATTTT.

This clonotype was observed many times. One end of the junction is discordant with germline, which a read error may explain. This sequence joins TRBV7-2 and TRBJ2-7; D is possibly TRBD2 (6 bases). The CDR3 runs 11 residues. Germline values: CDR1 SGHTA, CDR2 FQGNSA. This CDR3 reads CASSLGTGLNF. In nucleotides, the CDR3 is TGTGCCAGCAGCTTAGGGACGGGACTCAACTTC.

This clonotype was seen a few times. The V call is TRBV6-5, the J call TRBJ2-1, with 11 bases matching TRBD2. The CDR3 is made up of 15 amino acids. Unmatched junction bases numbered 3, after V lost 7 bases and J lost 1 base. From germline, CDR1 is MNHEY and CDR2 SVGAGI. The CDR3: CASTRTSGSYNEQFF. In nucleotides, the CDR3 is TGTGCCAGCACCCGGACTAGCGGGTCCTACAATGAGCAGTTCTTC.